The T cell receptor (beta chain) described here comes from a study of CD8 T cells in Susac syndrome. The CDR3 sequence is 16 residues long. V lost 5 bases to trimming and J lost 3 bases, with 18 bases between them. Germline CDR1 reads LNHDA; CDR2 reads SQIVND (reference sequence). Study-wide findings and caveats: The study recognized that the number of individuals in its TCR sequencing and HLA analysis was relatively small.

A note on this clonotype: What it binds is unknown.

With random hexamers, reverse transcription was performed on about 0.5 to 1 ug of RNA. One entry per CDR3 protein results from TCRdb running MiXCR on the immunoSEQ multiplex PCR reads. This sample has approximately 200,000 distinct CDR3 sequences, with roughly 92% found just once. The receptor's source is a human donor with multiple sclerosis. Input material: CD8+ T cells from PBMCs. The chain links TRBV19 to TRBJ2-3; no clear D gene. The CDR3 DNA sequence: TGTGCCAGTAGTTTCTCGGTGGGCGGCACGACAGATACGCAGTATTTT. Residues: CASSFSVGGTTDTQYF.